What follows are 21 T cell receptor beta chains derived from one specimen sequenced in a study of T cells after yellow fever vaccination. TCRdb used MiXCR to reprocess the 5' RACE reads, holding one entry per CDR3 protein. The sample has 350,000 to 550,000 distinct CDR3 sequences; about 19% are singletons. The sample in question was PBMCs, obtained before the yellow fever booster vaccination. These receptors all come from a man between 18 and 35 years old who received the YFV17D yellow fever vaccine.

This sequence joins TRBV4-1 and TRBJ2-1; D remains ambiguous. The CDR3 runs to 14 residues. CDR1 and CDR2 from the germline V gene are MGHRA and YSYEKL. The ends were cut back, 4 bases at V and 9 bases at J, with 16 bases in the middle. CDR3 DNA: TGCGCCAGCAGCCCGTTAGAAGGTTTTACTGAGCAGTTCTTC. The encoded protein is CASSPLEGFTEQFF.

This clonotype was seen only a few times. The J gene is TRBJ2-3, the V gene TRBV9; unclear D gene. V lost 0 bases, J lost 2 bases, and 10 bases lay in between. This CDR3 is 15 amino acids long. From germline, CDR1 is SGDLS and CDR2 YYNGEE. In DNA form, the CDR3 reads TGTGCCAGCAGCGTAGCCCCGGCCTACACAGATACGCAGTATTTT. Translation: CASSVAPAYTDTQYF.

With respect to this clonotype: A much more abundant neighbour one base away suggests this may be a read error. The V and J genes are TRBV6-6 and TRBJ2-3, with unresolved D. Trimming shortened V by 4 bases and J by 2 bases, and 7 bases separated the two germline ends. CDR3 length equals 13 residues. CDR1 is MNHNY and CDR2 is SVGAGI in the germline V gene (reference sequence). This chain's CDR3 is CASSFDTTDTQYF. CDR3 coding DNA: TGTGCCAGCAGTTTTGACACCACAGATACGCAGTATTTT.

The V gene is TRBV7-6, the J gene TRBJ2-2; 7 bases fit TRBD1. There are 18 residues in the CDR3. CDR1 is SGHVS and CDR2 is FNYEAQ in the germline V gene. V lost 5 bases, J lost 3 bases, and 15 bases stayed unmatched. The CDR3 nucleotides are TGTGCCAGCAGCGTCTCCATTCAGGGGGATAAGGACACCGGGGAGCTGTTTTTT. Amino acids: CASSVSIQGDKDTGELFF.

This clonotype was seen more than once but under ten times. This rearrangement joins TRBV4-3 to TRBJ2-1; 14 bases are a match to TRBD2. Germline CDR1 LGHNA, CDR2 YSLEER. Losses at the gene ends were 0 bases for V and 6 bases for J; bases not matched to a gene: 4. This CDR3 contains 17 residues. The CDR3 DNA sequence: TGCGCCAGCAGCCAAGATCTGACTAGCGGGGGGGCCAATGAGCAGTTCTTC. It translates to CASSQDLTSGGANEQFF.

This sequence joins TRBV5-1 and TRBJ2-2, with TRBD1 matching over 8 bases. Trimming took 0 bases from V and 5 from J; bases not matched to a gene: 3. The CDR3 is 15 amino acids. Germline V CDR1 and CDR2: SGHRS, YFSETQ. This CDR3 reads CASSLAGGRTGELFF. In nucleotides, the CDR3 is TGCGCCAGCAGCTTGGCAGGGGGCCGGACCGGGGAGCTGTTTTTT. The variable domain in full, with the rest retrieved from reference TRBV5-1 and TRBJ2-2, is KAGVTQTPRYLIKTRGQQVTLSCSPISGHRSVSWYQQTPGQGLQFLFEYFSETQRNKGNFPGRFSGRQFSNSRSEMNVSTLELGDSALYLCASSLAGGRTGELFFGEGSRLTVL.

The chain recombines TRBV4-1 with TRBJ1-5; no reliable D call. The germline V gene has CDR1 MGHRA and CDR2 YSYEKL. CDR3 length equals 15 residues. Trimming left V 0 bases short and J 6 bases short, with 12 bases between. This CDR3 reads CASSQEGPRAQPQHF. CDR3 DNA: TGCGCCAGCAGCCAAGAGGGTCCGCGCGCTCAGCCCCAGCATTTT.

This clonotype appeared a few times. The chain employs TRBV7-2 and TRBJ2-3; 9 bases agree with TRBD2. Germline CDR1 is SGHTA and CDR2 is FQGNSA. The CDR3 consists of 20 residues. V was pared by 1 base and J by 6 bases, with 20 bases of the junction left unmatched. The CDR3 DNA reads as TGTGCCAGCAGCTTAGTAGTTGGCTTGCGGGGGGGGCCTATATTGGATACGCAGTATTTT. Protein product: CASSLVVGLRGGPILDTQYF.

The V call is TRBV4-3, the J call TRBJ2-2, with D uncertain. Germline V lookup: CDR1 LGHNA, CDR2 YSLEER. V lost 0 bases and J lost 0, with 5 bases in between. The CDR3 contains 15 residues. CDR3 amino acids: CASSQDTPNTGELFF. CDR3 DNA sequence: TGCGCCAGCAGCCAAGACACTCCGAACACCGGGGAGCTGTTTTTT.

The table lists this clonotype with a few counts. The CDR3, as DNA: TGCAGTGCTACTAGCTCTGGAAGGGACATTCAGTACTTC. Translated: CSATSSGRDIQYF. This chain connects TRBV20-1 to TRBJ2-4; possibly TRBD2 for D (5 bases). Germline V gene data show CDR1 as DFQATT and CDR2 as SNEGSKA (reference sequence). Trimming pared 4 bases from V and 8 bases from J, leaving 15 bases between. The CDR3 runs to 13 residues.

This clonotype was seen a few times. The CDR3 here is CASSYPSTGKNSPLHF. Written as DNA, the CDR3 is TGTGCCAGCAGTTACCCATCGACAGGGAAAAATTCACCCCTCCACTTT. The chain recombines TRBV6-5 with TRBJ1-6; TRBD1 agrees at 7 bases. The CDR3 has 16 amino acids. Looked up from germline, CDR1 is MNHEY and CDR2 is SVGAGI. J lost 7 bases, V lost 2 bases, and 8 bases had no gene match.

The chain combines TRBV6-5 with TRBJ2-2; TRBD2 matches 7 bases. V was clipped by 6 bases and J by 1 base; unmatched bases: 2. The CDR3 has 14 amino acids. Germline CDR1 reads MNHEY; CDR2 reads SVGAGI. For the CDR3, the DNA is TGTGCCAGCAGCACTAGCGAGAACACCGGGGAGCTGTTTTTT. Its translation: CASSTSENTGELFF.

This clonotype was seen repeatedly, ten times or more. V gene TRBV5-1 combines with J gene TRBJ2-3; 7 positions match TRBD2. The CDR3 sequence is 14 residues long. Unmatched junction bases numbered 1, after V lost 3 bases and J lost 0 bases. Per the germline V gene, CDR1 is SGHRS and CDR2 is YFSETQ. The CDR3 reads CASSWGGSTDTQYF. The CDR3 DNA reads TGCGCCAGCAGCTGGGGGGGGAGCACAGATACGCAGTATTTT.

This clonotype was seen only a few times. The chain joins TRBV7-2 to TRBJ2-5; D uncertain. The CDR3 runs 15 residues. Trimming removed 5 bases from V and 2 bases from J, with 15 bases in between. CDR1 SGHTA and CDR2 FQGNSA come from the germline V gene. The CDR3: CASSPHSSDQETQYF. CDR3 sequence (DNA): TGTGCCAGCAGCCCCCACAGCAGTGATCAAGAGACCCAGTACTTC. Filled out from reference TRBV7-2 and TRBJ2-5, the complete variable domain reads GAGVSQSPSNKVTEKGKDVELRCDPISGHTALYWYRQSLGQGLEFLIYFQGNSAPDKSGLPSDRFSAERTGGSVSTLTIQRTQQEDSAVYLCASSPHSSDQETQYFGPGTRLLVL.

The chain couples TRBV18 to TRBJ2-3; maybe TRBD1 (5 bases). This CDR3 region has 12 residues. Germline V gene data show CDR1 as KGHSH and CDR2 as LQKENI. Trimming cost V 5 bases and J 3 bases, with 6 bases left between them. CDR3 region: CASSAGTDTQYF. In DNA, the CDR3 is TGTGCCAGCTCAGCAGGGACAGATACGCAGTATTTT.

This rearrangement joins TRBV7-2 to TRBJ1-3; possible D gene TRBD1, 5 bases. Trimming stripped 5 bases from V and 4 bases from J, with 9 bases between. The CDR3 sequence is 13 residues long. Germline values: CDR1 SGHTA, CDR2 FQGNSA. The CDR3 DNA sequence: TGTGCCAGCAGCCAATACAGGGGAAACACCATATATTTT. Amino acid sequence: CASSQYRGNTIYF. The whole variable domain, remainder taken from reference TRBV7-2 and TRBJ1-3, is GAGVSQSPSNKVTEKGKDVELRCDPISGHTALYWYRQSLGQGLEFLIYFQGNSAPDKSGLPSDRFSAERTGGSVSTLTIQRTQQEDSAVYLCASSQYRGNTIYFGEGSWLTVV.

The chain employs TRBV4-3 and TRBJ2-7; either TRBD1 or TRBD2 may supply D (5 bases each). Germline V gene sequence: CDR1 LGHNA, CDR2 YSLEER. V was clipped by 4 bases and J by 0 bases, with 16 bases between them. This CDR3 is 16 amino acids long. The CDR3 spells CASSRSGTESSYEQYF. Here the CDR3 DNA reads TGCGCCAGCAGCCGCTCCGGGACCGAGAGCTCCTACGAGCAGTACTTC.

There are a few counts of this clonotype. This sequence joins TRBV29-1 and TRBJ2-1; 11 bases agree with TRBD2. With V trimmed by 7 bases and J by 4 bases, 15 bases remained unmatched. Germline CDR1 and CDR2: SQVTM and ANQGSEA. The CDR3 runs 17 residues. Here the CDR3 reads CSARRGTSGGLYNEQFF. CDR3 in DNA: TGCAGCGCACGTCGGGGGACTAGCGGAGGCCTATACAATGAGCAGTTCTTC.

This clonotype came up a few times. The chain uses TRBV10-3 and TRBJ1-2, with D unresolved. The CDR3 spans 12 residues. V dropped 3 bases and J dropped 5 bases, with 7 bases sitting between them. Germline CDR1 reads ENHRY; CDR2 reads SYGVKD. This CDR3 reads CAISDGVYGYTF. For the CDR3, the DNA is TGTGCCATCAGTGATGGGGTGTATGGCTACACCTTC.

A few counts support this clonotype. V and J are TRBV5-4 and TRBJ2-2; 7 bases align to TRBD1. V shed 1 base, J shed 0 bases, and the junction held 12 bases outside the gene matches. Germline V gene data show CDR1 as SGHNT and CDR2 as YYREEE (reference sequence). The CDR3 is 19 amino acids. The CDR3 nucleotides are TGTGCCAGCAGCTTGATAGATCGCAGGGGGATTTCGAACACCGGGGAGCTGTTTTTT. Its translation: CASSLIDRRGISNTGELFF.

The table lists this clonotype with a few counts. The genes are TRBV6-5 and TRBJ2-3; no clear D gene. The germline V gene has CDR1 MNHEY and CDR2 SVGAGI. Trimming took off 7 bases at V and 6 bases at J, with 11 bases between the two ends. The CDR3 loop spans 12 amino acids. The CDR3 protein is CASTEALDTQYF. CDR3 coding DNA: TGTGCCAGCACTGAGGCTTTGGATACGCAGTATTTT.